This T cell receptor (beta chain) was identified during a study of T cells after yellow fever vaccination. Turning to the study itself: The fractions with low cell numbers were processed using SMART-Seq v4 Ultra Low Input.

Study results and caveats: Peaking on day 5 versus 15, the secondary response was faster but weaker. Relatively few clonotypes were ones that appeared in both CD4 and CD8 compartments.

Per germline, CDR1 LGHDT and CDR2 YNNKEL (reference sequence). The CDR3 length is 14 residues. Trimming removed 5 bases from V and 5 bases from J; junction bases left unmatched: 8. TCR cDNA was made by 5'RACE template switching, adding a universal primer site and UMIs. TCRdb reanalysed the 5' RACE reads using MiXCR and keeps one entry per CDR3 protein. The table shows hundreds of thousands of distinct CDR3 sequences, with roughly an eighth occurring only once. This clonotype occurred a few times. What it binds is unknown. This sample comprised PBMCs, obtained on the day of the yellow fever booster vaccination. The source is a man under 40 who received the YFV17D yellow fever vaccine. The rearrangement uses TRBV3-1 and TRBJ1-1; 7 nucleotides agree with TRBD1. This CDR3 reads CASSRDSLTTEAFF. The CDR3 nucleotides read TGTGCCAGCAGCAGGGACAGCCTGACGACTGAAGCTTTCTTT.